This record concerns one T cell receptor (beta chain) sequence. Antigen unknown. Time point noted: newly diagnosed GD, antithyroid drugs for less than 3 months. PBMC RNA was the source of the TCR library. These data belong to a study of regulatory T cells in long-lasting Graves disease. Study-wide findings and caveats: TRBV28, TRBJ1-2 and TRBJ2-5 were segments that persistent disease favored.

The germline gives CDR1 LNHDA, CDR2 SQIVND (reference sequence). The ends lost 6 bases at V and 2 bases at J; junction bases unmatched: 6. CDR3 size: 15 residues. HTBI primers from iRepertoire and Arm-PCR of CDR3 regions yielded the TCR beta libraries. TCRdb re-called the multiplex PCR reads with MiXCR, one entry per CDR3 protein. In the table there are about 610,000 distinct CDR3 sequences, approximately 16% of which are singletons. These records were also assigned to another study, of T cells in Graves' hyperthyroidism and ophthalmopathy. That report notes: HTBI primers were employed in a first-round RT-PCR of the TCR CDR3. Most thyroid clonotypes expanded above 0.001 were also detected in blood.

This clonotype was obtained from a man aged 18-30 years with Graves disease. The input for sequencing was peripheral blood mononuclear cells (PBMCs), taken at new diagnosis, from a patient treated with antithyroid drugs. The rearrangement links TRBV19 to TRBJ1-5, with TRBD1 matching 8 bases. This CDR3 reads CASSLDRGGNQPQHF. The CDR3 DNA reads TGTGCCAGTAGCCTAGACAGGGGTGGCAATCAGCCCCAGCATTTT.